The present T cell receptor (beta chain) was sequenced within a study of a mutant IDH1 vaccine in newly diagnosed glioma. V was pared by 2 bases and J by 9 bases, with 7 bases of the junction left unmatched. The V gene's germline CDR1 is SEHNR and CDR2 FQNEAQ (reference sequence). The CDR3 covers 15 residues. Of note for this clone: Its specificity is not known.

Time point described: week 5, during vaccination. Vaccination comprised doses that each held 300 ug of mutant IDH1 20-mer peptide, plus topical imiquimod. Data came from immunoSEQ multiplex PCR; TCRdb stores just in-frame clones and leaves some out. The sample shows around 52,000 clones, around 80% of them seen only once. The TCR comes from a woman in her forties with glioma. This sample comprised PBMCs, obtained from a glioma patient whose treatment included an IDH1 peptide vaccine. The chain combines TRBV7-9 with TRBJ2-1, with TRBD2 matching 10 bases. CDR3 loop: CASSLSGGAYPEQFF. In DNA form, the CDR3 reads TGTGCCAGCAGCTTAAGCGGGGGGGCATACCCTGAGCAGTTCTTC. The whole variable domain, remainder taken from reference TRBV7-9 and TRBJ2-1, is DTGVSQNPRHKITKRGQNVTFRCDPISEHNRLYWYRQTLGQGPEFLTYFQNEAQLEKSRLLSDRFSAERPKGSFSTLEIQRTEQGDSAMYLCASSLSGGAYPEQFFGPGTRLTVL.